This TCR beta chain stems from a study of T cells in Graves' hyperthyroidism and ophthalmopathy. Researchers amplified the TCR beta CDR3 regions from RNA transcripts. The HTBI primer set served for first-round RT-PCR of the TCR CDR3. TCRdb independently ran MiXCR on the multiplex PCR reads; one entry per CDR3 protein. The sample lists about 500,000 distinct CDR3 sequences; about an eighth were seen once. The CDR3 loop spans 14 amino acids. V was trimmed by 7 bases and J by 0 bases, leaving 13 bases between them. CDR1 and CDR2 (germline): MNHNS, SASEGT. The genes are TRBV6-1 and TRBJ2-7; D tentatively fits TRBD1 or TRBD2 (5 bases each). The source is a woman aged 18-29 years with Graves' hyperthyroidism. The sample was blood. The DNA for the CDR3 is TGTGCCAGCACCTCCGGGACGGGCTCCTACGAGCAGTACTTC. This gives the protein CASTSGTGSYEQYF.